The sequence of this T cell receptor beta chain was determined in a study of blood T cell repertoires in COVID-19. In the study overall: PBMCs, B-cell-depleted T cells, or T cells provided the cDNA or gDNA that made up the material.

In germline, CDR1 is SEHNR, CDR2 FQNEAQ (reference sequence). This CDR3 is built from 15 residues. V lost 2 bases, J lost 8 bases, and 4 bases stayed unmatched. Libraries were prepared by immunoSEQ multiplex PCR; TCRdb keeps only in-frame clonotypes and omits some of them. The table lists around 200,000 clones, approximately 83% of them singletons. The TCR comes from a woman in her 30s with COVID-19, enrolled during active disease. The chain employs TRBV7-9 and TRBJ2-1; TRBD2 aligns across 12 bases. The sequencing sample was made of peripheral blood. The CDR3 bases are TGTGCCAGCAGCTTACTAGCGGGAGGGCCTCATGAGCAGTTCTTC. This gives the protein CASSLLAGGPHEQFF.